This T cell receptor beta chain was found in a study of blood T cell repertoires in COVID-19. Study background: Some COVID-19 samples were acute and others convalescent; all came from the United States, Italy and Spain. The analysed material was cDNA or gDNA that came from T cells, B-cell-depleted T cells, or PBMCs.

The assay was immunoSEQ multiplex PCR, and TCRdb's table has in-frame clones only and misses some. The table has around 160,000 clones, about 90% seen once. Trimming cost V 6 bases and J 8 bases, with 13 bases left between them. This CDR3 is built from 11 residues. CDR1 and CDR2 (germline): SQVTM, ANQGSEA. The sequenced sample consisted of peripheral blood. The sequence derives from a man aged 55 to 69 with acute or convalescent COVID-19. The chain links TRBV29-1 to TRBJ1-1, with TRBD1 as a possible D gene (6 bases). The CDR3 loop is CSVGGQGEAFF. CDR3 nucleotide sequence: TGCAGCGTCGGGGGGCAGGGGGAAGCTTTCTTT.